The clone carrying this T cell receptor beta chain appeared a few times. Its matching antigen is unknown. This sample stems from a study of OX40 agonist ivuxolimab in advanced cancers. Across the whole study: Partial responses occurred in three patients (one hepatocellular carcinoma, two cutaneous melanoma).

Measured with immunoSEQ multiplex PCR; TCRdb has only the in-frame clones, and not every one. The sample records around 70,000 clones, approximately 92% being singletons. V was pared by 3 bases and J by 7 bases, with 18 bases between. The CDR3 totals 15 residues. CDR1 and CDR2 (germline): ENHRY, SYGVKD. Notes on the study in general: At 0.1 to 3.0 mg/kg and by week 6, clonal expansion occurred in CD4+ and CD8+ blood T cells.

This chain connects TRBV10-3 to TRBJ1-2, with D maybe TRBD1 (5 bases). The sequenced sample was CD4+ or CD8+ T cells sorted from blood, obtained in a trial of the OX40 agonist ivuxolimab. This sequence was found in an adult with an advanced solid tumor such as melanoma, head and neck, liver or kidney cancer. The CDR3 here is CAISDPPTDVGGYTF. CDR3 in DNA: TGTGCCATCAGTGATCCCCCGACAGACGTGGGTGGCTACACCTTC.